The source of this T cell receptor (beta chain) is a study of neurological immune-mediated disorders. Study context: The roughly 34 patients with multiple sclerosis comprised roughly 30 relapsing-remitting cases and 3 secondary progressive cases.

Study-level points and caveats: Levels of TCR clonal expansion peaked in HTLV-1-associated myelopathy and reached their lowest in multiple sclerosis, under those of healthy controls. No expanded-clone CDR3 amino acid sequence recurred across subjects, suggesting private TCR-beta repertoires.

TCRdb independently ran MiXCR on the 5' RACE reads; one entry per CDR3 protein. In the table there are about 65,000 distinct CDR3 sequences, under 5% of which are singletons. Ten or more counts support this clonotype. Its antigen is unidentified. Looked up from germline, CDR1 is LNHNV and CDR2 is YYDKDF (reference sequence). Trimming pared 2 bases from V and 3 bases from J, leaving 23 bases between. The CDR3 extends over 19 amino acids. The chain recombines TRBV15 with TRBJ2-4, with D tentatively TRBD2 (6 bases). This sequence originates from a man between 45 and 60 years old with multiple sclerosis. Sequencing input: PBMCs. CDR3 DNA: TGTGCCACCAGCAGACGTACCGGGGAAGGATGGGAGGTCAAAAACATTCAGTACTTC. As protein: CATSRRTGEGWEVKNIQYF.